In its sample, the clone carrying this T cell receptor beta chain was seen a few times. Its antigen is not known. The source of the sample is a study of T cells in Graves' hyperthyroidism and ophthalmopathy. Study details: Peripheral blood was acquired at first diagnosis, ahead of any therapy whatsoever. Overall study findings and caveats: Using 13 V-J features, a model discriminated ophthalmopathy from stable hyperthyroidism. Blood held most thyroid clonotypes expanded above 0.001 frequency. Median prediction lead before ophthalmopathy onset was 6.5 months with the model.

Germline lookup yields CDR1 MNHEY and CDR2 SVGEGT. The CDR3 spans 11 residues. Deletions cut 5 bases from V and 7 bases from J, with 6 bases between. From RNA transcripts, TCR beta CDR3 regions were amplified. In the first-round RT-PCR of the TCR CDR3, the HTBI primer set was used. Via MiXCR, TCRdb re-called the multiplex PCR reads, giving one row per CDR3 protein. The sample has under 200,000 distinct CDR3 sequences, 9.4% seen once. The clonotype originates from a woman aged 18-29 years with Graves' hyperthyroidism that later progressed to Graves' ophthalmopathy. The sample was blood. This chain uses TRBV6-2 or TRBV6-3 with TRBJ2-1; the D is unclear. In DNA form, the CDR3 reads TGTGCCAGCAGTAATTCGAATGAGCAGTTCTTC. It codes for CASSNSNEQFF.